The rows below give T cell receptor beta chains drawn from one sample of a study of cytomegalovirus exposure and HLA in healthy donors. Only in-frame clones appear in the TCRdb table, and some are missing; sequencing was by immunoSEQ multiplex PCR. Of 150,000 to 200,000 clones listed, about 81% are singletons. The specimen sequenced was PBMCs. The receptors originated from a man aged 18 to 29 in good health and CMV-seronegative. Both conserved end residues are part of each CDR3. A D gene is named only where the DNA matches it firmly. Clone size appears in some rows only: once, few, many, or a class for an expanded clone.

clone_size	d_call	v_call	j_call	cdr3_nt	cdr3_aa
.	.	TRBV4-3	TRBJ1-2	TGCGCCAGCAGCCAAACTCTAATCGGCGGAACTAACTATGGCTACACCTTC	CASSQTLIGGTNYGYTF
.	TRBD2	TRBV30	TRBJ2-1	TGTGCCTGGAGTGCGGGGACTAGCGGGACTCCCGAGTTCTTC	CAWSAGTSGTPEFF
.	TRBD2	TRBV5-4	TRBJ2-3	TGTGCCAGCAGCTTTACTAGCGGGAGGGCAGATACGCAGTATTTT	CASSFTSGRADTQYF
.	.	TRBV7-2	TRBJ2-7	TGTGCCAGCAGACTAGCTTCGGAGGGTTACGAGCAGTACTTC	CASRLASEGYEQYF
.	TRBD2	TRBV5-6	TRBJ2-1	TGTGCCAGCAGCTTTGGACTAGCGGGGGGGACCTACAATGAGCAGTTCTTC	CASSFGLAGGTYNEQFF
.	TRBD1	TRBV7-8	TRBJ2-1	TGTGCCAGCAGCCCCCCCGGGACAGGGAAGAATGAGCAGTTCTTC	CASSPPGTGKNEQFF
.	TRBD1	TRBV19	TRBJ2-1	TGTGCCAGCAGCCGATGGACAGGGAGAGCCTACAATGAGCAGTTCTTC	CASSRWTGRAYNEQFF
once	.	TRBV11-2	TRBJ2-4	TGTGCCAGCAGCTGGGGTGGGGAGGTAAACATTCAGTACTTC	CASSWGGEVNIQYF
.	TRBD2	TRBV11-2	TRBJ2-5	TGTGCCAGCAGCTCAATCCCGGGACTAGCGGAACAAGAGACCCAGTACTTC	CASSSIPGLAEQETQYF
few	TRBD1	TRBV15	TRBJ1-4	TGTGCCACCAGCAGGGATACAGGGGGCGGCGAAAAACTGTTTTTT	CATSRDTGGGEKLFF
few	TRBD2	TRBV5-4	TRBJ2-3	TGTGCCAGCAGCCCGCCGGGACTAGAGTTTTCAGATACGCAGTATTTT	CASSPPGLEFSDTQYF
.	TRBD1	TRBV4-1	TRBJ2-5	TGCGCCAGCAGCCTAACGGACAGGGACCAAGAGACCCAGTACTTC	CASSLTDRDQETQYF
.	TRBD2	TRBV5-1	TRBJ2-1	TGCGCCAGCAGCTTGGTGGCGGGAGCAGAGAATGAGCAGTTCTTC	CASSLVAGAENEQFF
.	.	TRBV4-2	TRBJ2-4	TGTGCCAGCACCCTGACCCCCGGGGCCAAAAACATTCAGTACTTC	CASTLTPGAKNIQYF
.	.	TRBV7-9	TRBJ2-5	TGTGCCAGCAGCTTTGACAGTCAAGAGACCCAGTACTTC	CASSFDSQETQYF
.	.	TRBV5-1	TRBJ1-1	TGCGCCAGCAGCGTGGGGGGGGATTTAAGCACTGAAGCTTTCTTT	CASSVGGDLSTEAFF
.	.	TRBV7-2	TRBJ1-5	TGTGCCAGCAGCCAAGGAGCCCAGCCACGGTGGCCCCAGCATTTT	CASSQGAQPRWPQHF
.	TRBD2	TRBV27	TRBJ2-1	TGTGCCAGCAGTTTCCGGTCGGGAGGGCCCAATGAGCAGTTCTTC	CASSFRSGGPNEQFF
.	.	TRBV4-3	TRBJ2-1	TGCGCCAGCAGCCATGGAACAGGGTGGGTAAGTGAGCAGTTCTTC	CASSHGTGWVSEQFF
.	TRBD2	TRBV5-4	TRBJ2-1	TGTGCCAGCAATTTTGGGACTAGCGGTCCCCAGGGCAATGAGCAGTTCTTC	CASNFGTSGPQGNEQFF
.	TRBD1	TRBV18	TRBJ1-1	TGTGCCAGCTCACCGGGGACAGGTGGGACTGAAGCTTTCTTT	CASSPGTGGTEAFF
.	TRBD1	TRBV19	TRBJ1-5	TGTGCCAGTAGTCCAGCCCGGGACAGGGGGCGAATAGAGCATTTT	CASSPARDRGRIEHF
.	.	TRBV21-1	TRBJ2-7	TGTGCCAGCAGCAAAGTGGCAGGGATATGGGTCGAGCAGTACTTC	CASSKVAGIWVEQYF
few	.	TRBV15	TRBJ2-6	TGTGCCACCAGCAGAAATAAAGGAAGGGGAACTGGGGCCAACGTCCTGACTTTC	CATSRNKGRGTGANVLTF
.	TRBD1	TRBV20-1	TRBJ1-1	TGCAGTGCGAGAACAGGGGGCATTGCTTTCTTT	CSARTGGIAFF
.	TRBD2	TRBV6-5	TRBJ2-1	TGTGCCAGCAGTTACTCCAATATGGGGGGGAATGAGCAGTTCTTC	CASSYSNMGGNEQFF
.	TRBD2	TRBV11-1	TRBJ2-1	TGTGCCAGCAGCCCCAAGATAGCGGGGGATGAGCAGTTCTTC	CASSPKIAGDEQFF
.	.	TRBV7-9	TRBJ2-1	TGTGCCAGCAGCTTAGGCCGGTTCAATGAGCAGTTCTTC	CASSLGRFNEQFF
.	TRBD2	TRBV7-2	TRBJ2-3	TGTGCCAGCAGCTTAGGCCCGGGGGGGGGAACAGATACGCAGTATTTT	CASSLGPGGGTDTQYF
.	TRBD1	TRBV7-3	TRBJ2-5	TGTGCCAGCAGCCAATACAGGGGATCCCAAGAGACCCAGTACTTC	CASSQYRGSQETQYF
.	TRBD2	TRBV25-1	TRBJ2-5	TGTGCCAGCAGTGTACGGGAGGGTTGGGGACAAGAGACCCAGTACTTC	CASSVREGWGQETQYF
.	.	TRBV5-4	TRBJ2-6	TGTGCCAGCAGCTTTTCAGGGGCTGGGGCCAACGTCCTGACTTTC	CASSFSGAGANVLTF
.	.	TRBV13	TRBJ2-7	TGTGCCAGCAGCTTAGGCCGTCTGGGGAGAGTAGACGAGCAGTACTTC	CASSLGRLGRVDEQYF
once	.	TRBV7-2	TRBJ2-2	TGTGCCAGCAGCCGGGGTGCGAACACCGGGGAGCTGTTTTTT	CASSRGANTGELFF
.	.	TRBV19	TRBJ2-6	TGTGCCAGTAGTATGCCCAGAAGCTCTGGGGCCAACGTCCTGACTTTC	CASSMPRSSGANVLTF
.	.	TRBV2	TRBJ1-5	TGTGCCAGCAGTGAGCCCGAGGCTTATAGCAATCAGCCCCAGCATTTT	CASSEPEAYSNQPQHF
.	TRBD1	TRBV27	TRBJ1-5	TGTGCCAGCAGTTTAGTCAGGGGGGCTGATCAGCCCCAGCATTTT	CASSLVRGADQPQHF